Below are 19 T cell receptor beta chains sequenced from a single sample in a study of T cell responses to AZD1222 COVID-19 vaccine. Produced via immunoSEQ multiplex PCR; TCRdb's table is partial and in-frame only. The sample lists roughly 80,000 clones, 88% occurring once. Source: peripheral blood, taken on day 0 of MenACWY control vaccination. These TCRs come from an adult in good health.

This CDR3 is CASSLSRGEQYF. The CDR3 DNA sequence: TGTGCCAGCAGCTTGTCGAGGGGCGAGCAGTACTTC. This chain uses TRBV5-4 with TRBJ2-7; perhaps D is TRBD1 or TRBD2 (5 bases each). CDR3 length equals 12 residues. Trimming cost V 1 base and J 6 bases, with 8 bases left between them. Germline CDR1 reads SGHNT; CDR2 reads YYREEE (reference sequence).

CDR3 sequence reads: CSASSPGRTAVQYF. The CDR3, as DNA: TGCAGTGCTAGTTCACCGGGACGGACGGCGGTGCAGTACTTC. The genes are TRBV20-1 and TRBJ2-7; either TRBD1 or TRBD2 may supply D (5 bases each). The germline V gene encodes CDR1 DFQATT and CDR2 SNEGSKA (reference sequence). V lost 3 bases and J 9 bases, leaving 21 bases between the germline ends. The CDR3 is 14 residues long.

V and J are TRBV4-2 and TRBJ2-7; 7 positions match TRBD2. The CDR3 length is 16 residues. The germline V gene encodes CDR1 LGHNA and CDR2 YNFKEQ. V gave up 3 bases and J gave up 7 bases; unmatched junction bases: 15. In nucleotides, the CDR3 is TGTGCCAGCAGCCACCCCTTTGGAGCGGGATTGGAAGAGCAGTACTTC. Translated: CASSHPFGAGLEEQYF.

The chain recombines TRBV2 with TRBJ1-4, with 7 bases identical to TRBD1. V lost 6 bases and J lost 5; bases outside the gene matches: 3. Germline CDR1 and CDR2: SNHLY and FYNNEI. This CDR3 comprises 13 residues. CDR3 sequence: CASSLQGNEKLFF. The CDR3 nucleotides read TGTGCCAGCAGCCTACAGGGGAATGAAAAACTGTTTTTT.

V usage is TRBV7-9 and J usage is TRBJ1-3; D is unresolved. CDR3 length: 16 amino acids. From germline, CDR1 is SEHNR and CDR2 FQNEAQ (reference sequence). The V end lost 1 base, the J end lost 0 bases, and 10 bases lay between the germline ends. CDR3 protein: CASSLVTVLSGNTIYF. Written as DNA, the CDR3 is TGTGCCAGCAGCTTAGTAACGGTCCTCTCTGGAAACACCATATATTTT.

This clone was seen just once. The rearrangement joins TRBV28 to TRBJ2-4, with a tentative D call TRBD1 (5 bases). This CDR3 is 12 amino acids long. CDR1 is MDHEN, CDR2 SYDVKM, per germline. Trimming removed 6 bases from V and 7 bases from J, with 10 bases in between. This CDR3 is CASSRQSNIQYF. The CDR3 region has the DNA TGTGCCAGCAGCCGACAGTCCAACATTCAGTACTTC. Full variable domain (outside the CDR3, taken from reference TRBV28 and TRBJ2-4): DVKVTQSSRYLVKRTGEKVFLECVQDMDHENMFWYRQDPGLGLRLIYFSYDVKMKEKGDIPEGYSVSREKKERFSLILESASTNQTSMYLCASSRQSNIQYFGAGTRLSVL.

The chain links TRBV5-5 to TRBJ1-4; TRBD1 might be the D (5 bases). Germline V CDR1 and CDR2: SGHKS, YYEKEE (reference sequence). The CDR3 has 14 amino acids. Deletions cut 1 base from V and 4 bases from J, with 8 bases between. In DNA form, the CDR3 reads TGTGCCAGCAGCTTGTTGGGGGATAATGAAAAACTGTTTTTT. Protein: CASSLLGDNEKLFF.

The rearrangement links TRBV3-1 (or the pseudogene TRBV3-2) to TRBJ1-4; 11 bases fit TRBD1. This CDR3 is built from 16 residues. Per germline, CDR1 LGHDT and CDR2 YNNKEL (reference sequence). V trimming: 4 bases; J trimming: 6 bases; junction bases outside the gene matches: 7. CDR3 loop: CASSRPWGQGDEKLFF. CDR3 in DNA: TGTGCCAGCAGCCGACCGTGGGGACAGGGGGATGAAAAACTGTTTTTT.

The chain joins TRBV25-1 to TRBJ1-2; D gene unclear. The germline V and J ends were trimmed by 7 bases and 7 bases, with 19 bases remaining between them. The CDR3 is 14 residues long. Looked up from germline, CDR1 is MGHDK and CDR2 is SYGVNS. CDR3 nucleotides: TGTGCCAGCACACCCTCGGAGGCTCGGGGTGGCTACACCTTC. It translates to CASTPSEARGGYTF.

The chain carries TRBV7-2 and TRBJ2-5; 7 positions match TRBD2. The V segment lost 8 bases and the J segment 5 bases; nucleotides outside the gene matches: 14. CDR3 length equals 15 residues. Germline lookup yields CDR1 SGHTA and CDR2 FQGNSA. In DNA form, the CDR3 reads TGTGCCAGCGATGTGGCGGGGGTTATGGGCGAGACCCAGTACTTC. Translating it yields CASDVAGVMGETQYF.

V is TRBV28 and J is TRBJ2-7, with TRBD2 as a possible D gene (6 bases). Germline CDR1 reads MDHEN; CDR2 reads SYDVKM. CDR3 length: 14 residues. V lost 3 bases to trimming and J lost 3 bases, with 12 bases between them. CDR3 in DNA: TGTGCCAGCAGTTTGGGGCGGAGGGGCTACGAGCAGTACTTC. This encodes CASSLGRRGYEQYF.

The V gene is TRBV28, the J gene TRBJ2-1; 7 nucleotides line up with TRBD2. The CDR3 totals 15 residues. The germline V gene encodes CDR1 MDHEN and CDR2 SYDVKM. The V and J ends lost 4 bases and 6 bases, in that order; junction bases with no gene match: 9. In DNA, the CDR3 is TGTGCCAGCAGTTCACATGGACTAGGTCGCAATGAGCAGTTCTTC. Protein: CASSSHGLGRNEQFF.

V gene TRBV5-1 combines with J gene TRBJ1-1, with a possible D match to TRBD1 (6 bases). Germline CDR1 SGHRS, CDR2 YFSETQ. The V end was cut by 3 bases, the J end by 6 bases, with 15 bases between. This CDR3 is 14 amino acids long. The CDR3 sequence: CASSSGQIVPEAFF. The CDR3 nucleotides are TGCGCCAGCAGCTCTGGACAGATTGTACCTGAAGCTTTCTTT.

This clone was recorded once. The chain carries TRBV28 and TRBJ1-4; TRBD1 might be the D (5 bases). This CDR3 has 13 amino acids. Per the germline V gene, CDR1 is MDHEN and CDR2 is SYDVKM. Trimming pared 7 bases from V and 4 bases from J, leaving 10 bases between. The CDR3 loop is CASTGGINEKLFF. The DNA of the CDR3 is TGTGCCAGCACGGGGGGGATTAATGAAAAACTGTTTTTT.

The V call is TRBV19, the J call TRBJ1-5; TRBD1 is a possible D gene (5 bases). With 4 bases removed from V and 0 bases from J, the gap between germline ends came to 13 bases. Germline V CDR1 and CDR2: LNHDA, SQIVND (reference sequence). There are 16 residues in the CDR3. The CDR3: CASSRGYSYSNQPQHF. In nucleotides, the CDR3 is TGTGCCAGTAGTAGGGGCTACAGCTATAGCAATCAGCCCCAGCATTTT.

CDR3 protein: CASGEWEQFF. The CDR3 DNA is TGTGCCAGCGGGGAGTGGGAGCAGTTCTTC. The chain uses TRBV28 and TRBJ2-1; possibly TRBD2 for D (5 bases). Germline assignment: CDR1 MDHEN and CDR2 SYDVKM. The germline V and J ends were trimmed by 8 bases and 10 bases, with 9 bases remaining between them. CDR3 size: 10 residues.

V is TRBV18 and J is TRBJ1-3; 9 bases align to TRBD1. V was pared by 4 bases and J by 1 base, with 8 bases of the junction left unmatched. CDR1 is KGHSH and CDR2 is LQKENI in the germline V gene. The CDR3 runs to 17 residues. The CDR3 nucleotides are TGTGCCAGCTCACGAATCCGGGACAGGGAATCTGGAAACACCATATATTTT. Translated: CASSRIRDRESGNTIYF.

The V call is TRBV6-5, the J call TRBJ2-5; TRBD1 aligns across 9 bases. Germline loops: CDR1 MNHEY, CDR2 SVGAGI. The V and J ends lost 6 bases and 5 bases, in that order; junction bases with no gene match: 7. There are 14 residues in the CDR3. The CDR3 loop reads CASRDRGRGETQYF. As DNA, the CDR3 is TGTGCCAGCAGGGACAGGGGACGTGGGGAGACCCAGTACTTC.

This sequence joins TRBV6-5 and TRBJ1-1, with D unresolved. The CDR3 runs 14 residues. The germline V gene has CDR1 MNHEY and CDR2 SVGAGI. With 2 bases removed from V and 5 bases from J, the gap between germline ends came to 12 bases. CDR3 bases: TGTGCCAGCAGTTACGGGGTCGGGAGGACTGAAGCTTTCTTT. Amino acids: CASSYGVGRTEAFF.